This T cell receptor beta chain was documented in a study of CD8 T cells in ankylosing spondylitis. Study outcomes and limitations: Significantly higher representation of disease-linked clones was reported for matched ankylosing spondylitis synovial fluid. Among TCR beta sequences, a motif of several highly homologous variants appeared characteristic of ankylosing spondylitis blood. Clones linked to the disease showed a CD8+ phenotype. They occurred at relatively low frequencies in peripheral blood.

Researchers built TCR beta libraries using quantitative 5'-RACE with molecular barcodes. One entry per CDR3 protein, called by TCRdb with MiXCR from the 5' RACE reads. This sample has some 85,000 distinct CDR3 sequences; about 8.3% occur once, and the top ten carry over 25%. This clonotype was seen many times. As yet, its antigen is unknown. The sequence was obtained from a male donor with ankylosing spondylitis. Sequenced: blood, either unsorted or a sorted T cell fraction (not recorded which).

CDR3 DNA: TGTGCCAGCAGCGGAGCCGGGGGACCCAACGATGAGCAGTTCTTC. Residues: CASSGAGGPNDEQFF. The genes are TRBV9 and TRBJ2-1; weak D call: TRBD2 (6 bases). Trimming took off 3 bases at V and 8 bases at J, with 18 bases between the two ends. Germline loops: CDR1 SGDLS, CDR2 YYNGEE. This CDR3 contains 15 residues.